The sequence of this TCR beta chain was determined in a study of shared clonotypes between healthy human individuals (dated by TCRdb to 2020 to 2022). About the study as a whole: Three men and two women, aged 18 to 49 years, made up the cohort. To increase sequencing depth and limit assay-specific biases, TCR repertoire library preparation and sequencing were carried out by different laboratories using diverse techniques. For each donor, CD4 naive and CD4 memory were each run on three plates, CD8 naive on two plates, and CD8 memory on one plate. Leukapheresis yielded between about 0.85 and 10 billion PBMCs per donor. To estimate repertoire size and how much clonotypes are shared between individuals, the study performed deep sequencing of blood TCR repertoires from a few healthy adults.

On the study overall, not on this receptor specifically: Naive subsets generally had larger estimated clonotype richness than memory subsets did. Because the study included only a small number of donors, the genetic and exposure-history diversity represented was limited. Pairwise subsampling indicated that sequencing depth was expected to affect the degree of clonotype sharing among donors. Sharing across a few donors was observed for approximately 4.6% of naive CD4, around 3.5% of naive CD8, 2.3% of memory CD4, and 0.4% of memory CD8 clonotypes. Incomplete sequencing was indicated by rarefaction of sorted-subset datasets, despite the large sequencing depth. Sampling was limited to blood, and TCR repertoires in tissue likely differ from TCR repertoires in blood. Compared with non-shared clonotypes, clonotypes shared by all four sorted-subset donors had higher generation probabilities.

Using the deep immunoSEQ assay, TCR CDR3 regions were amplified from genomic DNA by multiplex PCR. Extracted genomic DNA from each cell subset was distributed evenly across all wells of several immunoSEQ 96-well plates, and each plate was treated as a replicate. Each replicate PCR for sorted subsets received about 0.2 ug genomic DNA, equal to tens of thousands of T cell genomes. Purified libraries were quantified with a Qubit 3.0 fluorometer, sized on a Bioanalyzer 2100, and re-quantified with the KAPA Library Quantification kit. Every immunoSEQ 96-well plate was sequenced on a dedicated single-read 150-cycle Illumina NextSeq 550 flow cell. Per the source publication's procedure: Because only junctional sequences without quality scores were contained in the immunoSEQ output, filtering matching that applied to full-length reads could not be performed. Sequences were annotated with PyIR, a Python wrapper for IgBLAST v1.9, using IMGT germline references to assign V/J genes and CDR3. Any read was removed if the V/J assignment was weak (E-value above 1e-6), the CDR3 was missing, or the read contained stop codons, out-of-frame junctions, or ambiguous translated residues. V3J clonotypes were defined as sequences sharing the same inferred V gene, J gene, and CDR3 amino acid sequence. The percentage overlap between two repertoires was calculated by dividing the number of shared unique clonotypes by the size of the smaller repertoire. RTK rarefaction, the Chao1 estimator, and Recon v2.1 estimates of unobserved clonotypes were used to assess repertoire richness. OLGA was used to compute generation probabilities for all TCRbeta clonotypes that the gDNA method yielded from a handful of donors. Held by TCRdb, this immuneACCESS table contains in-frame sequences only and omits some clones. Under half of the omission traces to an unresolved V gene where checked; the cause of the rest is unknown. V, J and clone size were drawn from that table, and D and trimming were deduced from the DNA. This sample gives 2 million to 2.5 million clones in total; approximately 96% of them show up just once. The top ten clones comprise approximately 0.13% of the sample.

V is reduced by 6 bases and J by 6 bases, leaving a spacing of 9 bases between them. From the germline V gene (reference sequence), CDR1 is DFQATT and CDR2 is SNEGSKA. The CDR3, from cysteine to phenylalanine, totals 11 residues. Only the CDR3 part of the read is kept: 33 bases, read in frame from the first base. On this clone: The specificity of this receptor is unknown. No much larger clone is present one base from it, and per-base qualities are unavailable.

The donors were healthy, HIV-negative adults who had no recently reported acute infections or vaccinations. All donors were Caucasian adults living in Nashville, Tennessee, USA. CD4+ T cells were enriched by magnetic negative selection, after which naive cells were positively selected on CD45RA and the negative fraction was taken as the memory subset. After blood collection by leukapheresis, PBMCs were isolated using Ficoll-Histopaque density gradient centrifugation and then cryopreserved in the vapor phase of liquid nitrogen. Analytical flow cytometry was used to check the purity and quantity of each magnetically sorted T cell population. From each sorted fraction, genomic DNA was isolated and quantified by UV absorbance on a Nanodrop 2000c.

Material for sequencing was naive CD4+ T cells sorted from blood. According to the study, the label for this sample's cell subset or site signals: CD45RA+ positively selected. This receptor was taken from a man younger than 35 in good health. The chain is assembled from TRBV20-1 and TRBJ1-5; a confident D gene designation cannot be given. This receptor has the CDR3 CSAQEGQPQHF. Here is the DNA: TGCAGTGCCCAGGAGGGTCAGCCCCAGCATTTT.